Below are 25 T cell receptor beta chains sequenced from a single sample in a study of blood T cells in healthy people across ages. A J-beta primer mix and a sample-barcoded 5' primer were used in a second PCR of about 7 to 12 cycles. TCRdb redid the calling of the 5' RACE reads with MiXCR, one entry per CDR3 protein. This table holds hundreds of thousands of distinct CDR3 sequences, around 46% found once. Sequencing was done on a sample of blood. These receptors were obtained from a man aged 25-45 years in good health.

This clonotype has only a few counts. The genes are TRBV27 and TRBJ2-7; tentatively, D is TRBD1 (5 bases). With 3 bases removed from V and 2 bases from J, the gap between germline ends came to 8 bases. From germline, CDR1 is MNHEY and CDR2 SMNVEV (reference sequence). The CDR3 is 13 residues long. CDR3 loop: CASSFDSPYEQYF. DNA for the CDR3: TGTGCCAGCAGTTTCGACAGCCCCTACGAGCAGTACTTC.

The chain uses TRBV7-3 and TRBJ2-1, with a tentative D call TRBD1 (6 bases). The tail of the sequence fits TRBJ2-7 better, so the J call may be wrong. The CDR3 runs 15 residues. Per germline, CDR1 SGHTA and CDR2 FQGTGA. Here the CDR3 reads CASSLNGGAEGEQYF. The CDR3 region has the DNA TGTGCCAGCAGCTTAAATGGGGGCGCGGAAGGCGAGCAGTACTTC.

This chain links TRBV28 with TRBJ2-6; D gene unclear. CDR3 size: 13 residues. The V and J ends lost 8 bases and 5 bases respectively, with 10 bases between them. Germline assignment: CDR1 MDHEN and CDR2 SYDVKM. The CDR3 DNA reads as TGTGCCAGCGCCTACGCCTGGGCCAACGTCCTGACTTTC. Translation: CASAYAWANVLTF.

The chain carries TRBV4-3 and TRBJ2-5; 8 nucleotides agree with TRBD2. CDR1 and CDR2 from the germline V gene are LGHNA and YSLEER. This CDR3 has 15 residues. V gave up 4 bases and J gave up 3 bases; unmatched junction bases: 7. In nucleotides, the CDR3 is TGCGCCAGCAGCCCTCTAGGACTAGCAGAAGAGACCCAGTACTTC. Translating gives CASSPLGLAEETQYF.

This clonotype was seen more than once but under ten times. The V call is TRBV7-2, the J call TRBJ2-7; tentatively, D is TRBD2 (6 bases). Between the trimmed V and J ends, which lost 5 bases and 6 bases, there was a span of 20 bases. This CDR3 has 15 residues. Germline V gene sequence: CDR1 SGHTA, CDR2 FQGNSA. The CDR3 coding sequence is TGTGCCAGCAGCCCACGTTGGCGGGGTACGGGCGAGCAGTACTTC. It codes for CASSPRWRGTGEQYF. The full variable domain, rest sourced from reference TRBV7-2 and TRBJ2-7, is GAGVSQSPSNKVTEKGKDVELRCDPISGHTALYWYRQSLGQGLEFLIYFQGNSAPDKSGLPSDRFSAERTGGSVSTLTIQRTQQEDSAVYLCASSPRWRGTGEQYFGPGTRLTVT.

V is TRBV3-1 and J is TRBJ2-5; 7 bases match TRBD2. The germline V gene encodes CDR1 LGHDT and CDR2 YNNKEL (reference sequence). The CDR3 runs 16 residues. V was clipped by 2 bases and J by 3 bases; unmatched bases: 9. For the CDR3, the DNA is TGTGCCAGCAGCCAAAACCCCTCAGCGGGAAAAGAGACCCAGTACTTC. Translating it yields CASSQNPSAGKETQYF.

The rearrangement joins TRBV19 to TRBJ2-7; 8 bases align to TRBD1. Germline CDR1 and CDR2: LNHDA and SQIVND (reference sequence). The CDR3 is made up of 15 amino acids. J gave up 2 bases and V 4 bases, and 7 bases lay outside the gene matches. CDR3 DNA: TGTGCCAGTAGTAGGTCCGACAGGGGCCCCTACGAGCAGTACTTC. Amino acids: CASSRSDRGPYEQYF.

The V and J genes are TRBV12-3 or TRBV12-4 and TRBJ2-3; 9 positions match TRBD1. The ends lost 6 bases at V and 2 bases at J; junction bases unmatched: 6. CDR3 length: 15 amino acids. The chain's CDR3 is CASRVGQGLTDTQYF. Here the CDR3 DNA reads TGTGCCAGCAGGGTGGGACAGGGCCTCACAGATACGCAGTATTTT.

The J gene is TRBJ2-7, the V gene TRBV6-5, with TRBD2 identical over 12 bases. The CDR3 totals 15 residues. In germline, CDR1 is MNHEY, CDR2 SVGAGI. V gave up 6 bases and J gave up 1 base; unmatched junction bases: 4. CDR3 DNA: TGTGCCAGCAGCGCACTAGCGGGGGGATCCTACGAGCAGTACTTC. Protein sequence: CASSALAGGSYEQYF.

This chain connects TRBV4-2 to TRBJ1-5; D perhaps matches TRBD1 (6 bases). V gave up 0 bases and J gave up 6 bases, with 12 bases separating them. The CDR3 runs 15 residues. Germline V gives CDR1 LGHNA, CDR2 YNFKEQ. The CDR3 region has the DNA TGTGCCAGCAGCCAAGAGAGGGGGGGCGGTCAGCCCCAGCATTTT. Translating it yields CASSQERGGGQPQHF.

There are a few counts of this clonotype. The chain employs TRBV5-1 and TRBJ1-1; D is possibly TRBD1 (5 bases). CDR3 length: 14 amino acids. Trimming took 3 bases from V and 7 from J, leaving 16 bases between them. The germline CDR1 and CDR2 sequences are SGHRS and YFSETQ. DNA for the CDR3: TGCGCCAGCAGCTCCGGGACGGAGCCAATTGAAGCTTTCTTT. This translates into CASSSGTEPIEAFF.

The rearrangement links TRBV2 to TRBJ2-7, with 9 bases that match TRBD1. The ends lost 6 bases at V and 0 bases at J; junction bases unmatched: 9. CDR3 length: 16 residues. The germline V gene encodes CDR1 SNHLY and CDR2 FYNNEI. CDR3 loop: CASRPGQGHDSYEQYF. The CDR3 DNA reads TGTGCCAGCAGGCCAGGACAGGGGCACGACTCCTACGAGCAGTACTTC.

A single count supports this clonotype. The germline gene is not matched at one end of the junction; a read error may be the cause. The genes are TRBV10-3 and TRBJ1-6; D unresolved. There are 13 residues in the CDR3. The germline V gene has CDR1 ENHRY and CDR2 SYGVKD. CDR3 sequence reads: CASASSYNAPLHF. As DNA, the CDR3 is TGTGCCAGTGCGAGCTCCTATAATGCACCCCTCCACTTT.

With respect to this clonotype: Its ends do not fully match the called genes, so a read error is possible. V usage is TRBV10-3 and J usage is TRBJ2-1; 9 nucleotides line up with TRBD2. CDR3 length: 14 amino acids. CDR1 is ENHRY and CDR2 is SYGVKD in the germline V gene. CDR3: CVINERGVDNEQFF. The CDR3 bases are TGTGTCATCAATGAGCGGGGGGTCGACAATGAGCAGTTTTTC.

The rearrangement links TRBV28 to TRBJ2-3; D uncertain. Trimming shortened V by 5 bases and J by 6 bases, and 9 bases separated the two germline ends. This CDR3 spans 12 amino acids. Germline CDR1 is MDHEN and CDR2 is SYDVKM. The CDR3 coding sequence is TGTGCCAGCAGTCGGTCCGGGGATACGCAGTATTTT. Translating gives CASSRSGDTQYF.

The CDR3 loop is CASSLVGLNPSGYTF. DNA of the CDR3: TGTGCCAGCAGTTTAGTGGGACTCAATCCTTCGGGCTACACCTTC. The V call is TRBV12-3 or TRBV12-4, the J call TRBJ1-2; a weak D match, TRBD1 (5 bases). The CDR3 has 15 residues. V shed 1 base and J shed 8 bases, with 17 bases lying between them.

The chain couples TRBV29-1 to TRBJ1-1, with 8 bases fitting TRBD1. V shed 5 bases and J 11 bases; nucleotides not matched to a gene: 13. The germline V gene has CDR1 SQVTM and CDR2 ANQGSEA. The CDR3 sequence is 13 residues long. Here the CDR3 DNA reads TGCAGCGTTCATAAAGGGGGACAGGCAGCCGCTTTCTTT. This translates into CSVHKGGQAAAFF.

The CDR3 here is CASSFRPGQGMWYGYTF. CDR3 DNA sequence: TGTGCCAGCAGTTTCCGGCCGGGACAAGGGATGTGGTATGGCTACACCTTC. The chain recombines TRBV27 with TRBJ1-2, with D tentatively TRBD1 (6 bases). V lost 3 bases and J lost 5, with 22 bases in between. Germline V lookup: CDR1 MNHEY, CDR2 SMNVEV (reference sequence). The CDR3 consists of 17 residues.

This clonotype was counted a few times. The CDR3 protein is CASSHQYGTKDGYTF. CDR3 DNA sequence: TGCGCCAGCAGCCATCAATACGGGACAAAAGATGGCTACACCTTC. The chain combines TRBV4-1 with TRBJ1-2; D might be TRBD1 (6 bases). Trimming shortened V by 3 bases and J by 6 bases, and 17 bases separated the two germline ends. This CDR3 region has 15 residues. Germline V gene lookup returns CDR1 MGHRA and CDR2 YSYEKL.

The V call is TRBV19, the J call TRBJ2-4; 10 positions match TRBD1. The CDR3 spans 15 residues. With V trimmed by 3 bases and J by 6 bases, 5 bases remained unmatched. In germline, CDR1 is LNHDA, CDR2 SQIVND (reference sequence). The CDR3 here is CASSIEDRGRNIQYF. The CDR3, as DNA: TGTGCCAGTAGTATCGAGGACAGGGGGAGAAACATTCAGTACTTC.

This chain uses TRBV6-2 or TRBV6-3 with TRBJ1-5, with D possibly matching TRBD1 (5 bases). V dropped 5 bases and J dropped 0 bases, with 11 bases sitting between them. In germline, CDR1 is MNHEY, CDR2 SVGEGT. The CDR3 sequence is 15 residues long. The CDR3 DNA reads as TGTGCCAGCAGTCCCGACAGCAATAGCAATCAGCCCCAGCATTTT. This encodes CASSPDSNSNQPQHF.

The chain has TRBV20-1 and TRBJ2-1; TRBD1 might be the D (6 bases). V lost 6 bases to trimming and J lost 3 bases, with 15 bases between them. The V gene's germline CDR1 is DFQATT and CDR2 SNEGSKA (reference sequence). There are 14 residues in the CDR3. CDR3 nucleotides: TGCAGTGCGCCGACAGGCCTCCTCTACAATGAGCAGTTCTTC. Protein: CSAPTGLLYNEQFF.

The rearrangement joins TRBV20-1 to TRBJ2-5, with D perhaps TRBD2 (6 bases). Germline CDR1 DFQATT, CDR2 SNEGSKA (reference sequence). Trimming stripped 5 bases from V and 11 bases from J, with 21 bases between. This CDR3 has 13 amino acids. In DNA, the CDR3 is TGCAGTGCTCCGGACTACCGGCGCAATGAGCAGTACTTC. Its translation is CSAPDYRRNEQYF.

This clonotype was counted a few times. The chain combines TRBV4-1 with TRBJ1-2; D may be TRBD1 (5 bases). Germline V gene lookup returns CDR1 MGHRA and CDR2 YSYEKL. Trimming left V 5 bases short and J 3 bases short, with 19 bases between. The CDR3 contains 16 residues. CDR3 amino acids: CASSAPEGSFDYGYTF. CDR3 nucleotides: TGCGCCAGCAGCGCCCCAGAGGGGTCATTTGACTATGGCTACACCTTC.

This clonotype appeared many times. The genes are TRBV20-1 and TRBJ2-2, with unresolved D. The germline V gene has CDR1 DFQATT and CDR2 SNEGSKA (reference sequence). The CDR3 totals 15 residues. Trimming cost V 6 bases and J 1 base, with 15 bases left between them. As DNA, the CDR3 is TGCAGTGCGACCATCGGGCAGGTGAACACCGGGGAGCTGTTTTTT. It codes for CSATIGQVNTGELFF.